This T cell receptor (beta chain) was found in a study of T cell responses to AZD1222 COVID-19 vaccine. Study results and limitations: The reported proportion of spike-specific TCRs targeting unmutated variant regions was nearly half.

Remarks on this clone: What it recognizes is unknown.

Here immunoSEQ multiplex PCR was the method, and the copy in TCRdb shows in-frame clones only, minus some. The sample records 150,000 or so clones, under 95% being singletons. The V gene lost 5 bases and the J gene lost 4 bases, with 8 bases spanning the gap. Germline lookup yields CDR1 MNHNY and CDR2 SVGAGI (reference sequence). The CDR3 spans 12 residues. The V call is TRBV6-6, the J call TRBJ1-2; the D gene is possibly TRBD1 (6 bases). The source was peripheral blood, collected on day 0 of MenACWY control vaccination. This receptor was obtained from an adult in good health. The CDR3 protein is CASSQQGYGYTF. As DNA, the CDR3 is TGTGCCAGCAGTCAACAGGGCTATGGCTACACCTTC.